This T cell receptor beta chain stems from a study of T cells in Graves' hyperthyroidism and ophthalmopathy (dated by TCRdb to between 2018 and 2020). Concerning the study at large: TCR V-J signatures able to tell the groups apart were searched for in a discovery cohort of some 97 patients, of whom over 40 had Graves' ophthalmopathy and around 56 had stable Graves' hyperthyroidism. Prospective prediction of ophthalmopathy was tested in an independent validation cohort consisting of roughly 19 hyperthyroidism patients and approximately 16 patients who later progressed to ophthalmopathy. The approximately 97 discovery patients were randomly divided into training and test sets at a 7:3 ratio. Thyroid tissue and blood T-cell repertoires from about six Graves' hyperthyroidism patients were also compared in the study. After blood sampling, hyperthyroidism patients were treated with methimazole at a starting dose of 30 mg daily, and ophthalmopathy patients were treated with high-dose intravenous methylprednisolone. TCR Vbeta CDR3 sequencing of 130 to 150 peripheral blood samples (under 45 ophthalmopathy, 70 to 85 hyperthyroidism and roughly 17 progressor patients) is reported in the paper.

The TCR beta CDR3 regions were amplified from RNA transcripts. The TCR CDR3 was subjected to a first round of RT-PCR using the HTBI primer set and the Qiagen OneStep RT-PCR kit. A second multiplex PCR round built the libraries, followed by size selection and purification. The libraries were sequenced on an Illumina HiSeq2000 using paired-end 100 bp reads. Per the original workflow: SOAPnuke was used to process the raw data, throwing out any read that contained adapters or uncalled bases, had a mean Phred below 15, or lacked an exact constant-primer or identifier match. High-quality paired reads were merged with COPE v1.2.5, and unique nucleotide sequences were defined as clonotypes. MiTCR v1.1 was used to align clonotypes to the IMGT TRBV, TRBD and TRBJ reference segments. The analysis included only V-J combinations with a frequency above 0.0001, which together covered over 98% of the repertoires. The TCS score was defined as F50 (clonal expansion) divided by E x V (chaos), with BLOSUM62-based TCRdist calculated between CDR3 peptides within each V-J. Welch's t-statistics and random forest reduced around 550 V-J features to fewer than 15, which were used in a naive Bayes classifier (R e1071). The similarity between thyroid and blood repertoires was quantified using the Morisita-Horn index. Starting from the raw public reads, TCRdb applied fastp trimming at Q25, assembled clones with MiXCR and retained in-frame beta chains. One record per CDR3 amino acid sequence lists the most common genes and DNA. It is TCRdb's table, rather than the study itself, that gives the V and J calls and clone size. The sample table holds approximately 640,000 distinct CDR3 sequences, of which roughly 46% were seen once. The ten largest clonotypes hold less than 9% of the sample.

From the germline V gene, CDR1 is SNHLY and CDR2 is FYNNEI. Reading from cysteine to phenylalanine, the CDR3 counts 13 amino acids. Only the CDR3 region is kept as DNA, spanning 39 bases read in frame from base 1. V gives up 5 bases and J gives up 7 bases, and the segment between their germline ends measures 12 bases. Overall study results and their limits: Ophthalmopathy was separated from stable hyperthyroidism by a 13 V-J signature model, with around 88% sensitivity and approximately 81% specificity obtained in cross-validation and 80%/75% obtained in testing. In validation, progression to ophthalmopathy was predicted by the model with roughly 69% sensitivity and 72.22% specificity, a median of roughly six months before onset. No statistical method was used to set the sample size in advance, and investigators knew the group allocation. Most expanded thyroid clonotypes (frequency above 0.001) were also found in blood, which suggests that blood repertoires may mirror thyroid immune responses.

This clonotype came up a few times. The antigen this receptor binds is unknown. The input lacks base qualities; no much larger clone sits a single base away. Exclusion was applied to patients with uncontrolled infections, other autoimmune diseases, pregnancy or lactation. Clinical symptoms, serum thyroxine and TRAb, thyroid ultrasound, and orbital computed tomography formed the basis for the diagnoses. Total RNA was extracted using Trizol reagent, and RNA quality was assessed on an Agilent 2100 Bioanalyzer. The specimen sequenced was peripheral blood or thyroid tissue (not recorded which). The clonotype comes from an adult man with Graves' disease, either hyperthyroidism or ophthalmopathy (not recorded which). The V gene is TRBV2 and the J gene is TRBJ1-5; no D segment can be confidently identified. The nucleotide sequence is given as TGTGCCAGCAGTCCATTTGTCGGGCAGCCCCAGCATTTT. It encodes CASSPFVGQPQHF.